The clone carrying this T cell receptor (beta chain) was counted ten times or more. The antigen remains unidentified. Scientists made TCR beta libraries using quantitative 5'-RACE with molecular barcodes. TCRdb used MiXCR to reprocess the 5' RACE reads, holding one entry per CDR3 protein. The table has roughly 40,000 distinct CDR3 sequences, 4% seen once. These data are taken from a study of CD8 T cells in ankylosing spondylitis. The CDR3 has 17 amino acids. Looked up from germline, CDR1 is SGDLS and CDR2 is YYNGEE. V was clipped by 0 bases and J by 0 bases, with 15 bases between them. Study results and limitations: The authors reported significant enrichment of disease-linked clones in matched ankylosing spondylitis synovial fluid.

The clonotype was recovered from a female donor with ankylosing spondylitis or in good health (not recorded which). The chain recombines TRBV9 with TRBJ1-1, with D unresolved. The sequenced sample consisted of blood, either unsorted or a sorted T cell fraction (not recorded which). The CDR3 nucleotides are TGTGCCAGCAGCGTAGATCCCACCGAGGGTTTGAACACTGAAGCTTTCTTT. It yields the protein CASSVDPTEGLNTEAFF.